This paragraph reports one TCR beta chain. Then a second PCR, running roughly 7 to 12 cycles, was carried out with a sample-barcoded 5' primer and a J-beta primer mix. TCRdb itself ran the 5' RACE reads through MiXCR, one entry per CDR3 protein. Among approximately 830,000 distinct CDR3 sequences, approximately 59% were seen once, and the ten largest hold 28%. This sample is drawn from a study of blood T cells in healthy people across ages. Study at large: Using template switching, researchers captured about one barcoded beta molecule for each two T cells.

CDR1 and CDR2 from the germline V gene are SEHNR and FQNEAQ (reference sequence). This CDR3 spans 14 amino acids. V dropped 8 bases and J dropped 3; count of bases not matched to a gene: 8. The sample taken for sequencing was blood. The gene calls are TRBV7-9 and TRBJ1-2, with 8 bases matching TRBD1. The clonotype comes from a man aged 25-45 years in good health. The CDR3 is CASWEPGQDYGYTF. The CDR3 DNA reads TGTGCCAGCTGGGAACCGGGACAGGACTATGGCTACACCTTC.